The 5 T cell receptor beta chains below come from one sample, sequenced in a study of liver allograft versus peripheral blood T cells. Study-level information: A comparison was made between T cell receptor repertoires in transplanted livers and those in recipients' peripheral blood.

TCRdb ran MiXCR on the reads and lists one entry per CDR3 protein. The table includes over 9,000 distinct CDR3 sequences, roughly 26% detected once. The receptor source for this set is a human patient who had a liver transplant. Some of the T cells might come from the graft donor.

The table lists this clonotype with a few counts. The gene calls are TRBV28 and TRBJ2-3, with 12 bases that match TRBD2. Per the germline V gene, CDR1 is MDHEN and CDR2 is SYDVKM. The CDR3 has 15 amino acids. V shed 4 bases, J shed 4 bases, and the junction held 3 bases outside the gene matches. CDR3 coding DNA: TGTGCCAGCAGTTCTCTAGCGGGAGGGCCAGATACGCAGTATTTT. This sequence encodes CASSSLAGGPDTQYF. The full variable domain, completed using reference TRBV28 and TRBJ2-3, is DVKVTQSSRYLVKRTGEKVFLECVQDMDHENMFWYRQDPGLGLRLIYFSYDVKMKEKGDIPEGYSVSREKKERFSLILESASTNQTSMYLCASSSLAGGPDTQYFGPGTRLTVL.

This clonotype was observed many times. Here the CDR3 reads CASSPYATGQYGYTF. The DNA of the CDR3 is TGTGCCAGCAGCCCTTACGCGACAGGGCAATATGGCTACACCTTC. The chain couples TRBV27 to TRBJ1-2; 7 bases line up with TRBD1. The germline gives CDR1 MNHEY, CDR2 SMNVEV (reference sequence). There are 15 residues in the CDR3. V shed 6 bases, J shed 5 bases, and the junction held 12 bases outside the gene matches.

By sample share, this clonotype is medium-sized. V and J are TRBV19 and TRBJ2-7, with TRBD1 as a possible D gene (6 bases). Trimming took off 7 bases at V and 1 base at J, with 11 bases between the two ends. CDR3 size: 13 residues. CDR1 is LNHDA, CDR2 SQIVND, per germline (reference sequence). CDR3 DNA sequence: TGTGCCAGTAAGGGGCAGGGGTCCTACGAGCAGTACTTC. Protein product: CASKGQGSYEQYF.

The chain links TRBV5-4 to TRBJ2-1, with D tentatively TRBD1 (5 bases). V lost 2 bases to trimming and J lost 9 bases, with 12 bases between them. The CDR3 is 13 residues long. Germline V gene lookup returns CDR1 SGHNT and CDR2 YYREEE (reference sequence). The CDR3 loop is CASSFDSPLEQFF. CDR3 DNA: TGTGCCAGCAGCTTCGACAGCCCCCTTGAGCAGTTCTTC.

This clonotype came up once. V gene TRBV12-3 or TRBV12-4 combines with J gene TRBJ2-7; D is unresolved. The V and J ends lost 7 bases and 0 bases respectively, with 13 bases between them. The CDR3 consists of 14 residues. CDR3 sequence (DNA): TGTGCCAGCACCCCCGGACGGAACTCCTACGAGCAGTACTTC. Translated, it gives CASTPGRNSYEQYF.